This TCR beta chain was obtained from a study of cytomegalovirus exposure and HLA in healthy donors. This clone has only one observation. Trimming cost V 5 bases and J 3 bases, with 8 bases left between them. The germline gives CDR1 MNHEY, CDR2 SMNVEV (reference sequence). CDR3 length: 13 amino acids. Vbeta (60) and Jbeta (13) primers were used in the PCR. TCRdb keeps only in-frame clones here, not all; method: immunoSEQ multiplex PCR. The data hold 150,000 to 200,000 clones, with 75% to 90% observed a single time. The V gene is TRBV27, the J gene TRBJ1-5; D not resolved. Sample: PBMCs. The TCR sequence derives from a woman aged 18-35 years in good health and CMV-seronegative. Here the CDR3 reads CASSRDYNQPQHF. In DNA form, the CDR3 reads TGTGCCAGCAGTCGGGATTACAATCAGCCCCAGCATTTT.